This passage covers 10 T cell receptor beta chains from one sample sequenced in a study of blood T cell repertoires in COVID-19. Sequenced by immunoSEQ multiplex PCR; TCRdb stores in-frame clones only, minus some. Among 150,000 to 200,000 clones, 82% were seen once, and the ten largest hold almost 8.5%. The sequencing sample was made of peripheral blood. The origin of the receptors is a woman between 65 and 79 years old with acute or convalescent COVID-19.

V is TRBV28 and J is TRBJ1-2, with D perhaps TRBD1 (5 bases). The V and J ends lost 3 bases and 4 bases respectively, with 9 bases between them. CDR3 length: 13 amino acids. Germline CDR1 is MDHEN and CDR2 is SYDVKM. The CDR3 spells CASSLPTVYGYTF. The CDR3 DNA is TGTGCCAGCAGTTTGCCGACAGTCTATGGCTACACCTTC.

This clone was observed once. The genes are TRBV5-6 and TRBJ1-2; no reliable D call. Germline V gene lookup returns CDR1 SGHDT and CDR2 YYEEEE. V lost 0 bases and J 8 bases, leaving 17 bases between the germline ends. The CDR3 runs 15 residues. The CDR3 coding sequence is TGTGCCAGCAGCTTGGGATTCGACGGCGCGGGAGGCTACACCTTC. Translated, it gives CASSLGFDGAGGYTF. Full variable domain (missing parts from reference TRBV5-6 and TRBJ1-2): DAGVTQSPTHLIKTRGQQVTLRCSPKSGHDTVSWYQQALGQGPQFIFQYYEEEERQRGNFPDRFSGHQFPNYSSELNVNALLLGDSALYLCASSLGFDGAGGYTFGSGTRLTVV.

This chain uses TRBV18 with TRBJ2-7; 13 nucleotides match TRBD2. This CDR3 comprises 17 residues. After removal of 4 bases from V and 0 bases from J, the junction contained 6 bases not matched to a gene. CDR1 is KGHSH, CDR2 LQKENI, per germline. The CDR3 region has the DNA TGTGCCAGCTCACTCGCAAGACTAGCGGGAGGCTCCTACGAGCAGTACTTC. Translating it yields CASSLARLAGGSYEQYF.

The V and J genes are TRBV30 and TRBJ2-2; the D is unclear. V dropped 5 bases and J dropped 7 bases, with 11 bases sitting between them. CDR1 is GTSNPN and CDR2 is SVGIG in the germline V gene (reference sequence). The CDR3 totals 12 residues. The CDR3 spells CAWDQRYGELFF. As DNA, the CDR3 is TGTGCCTGGGACCAGCGTTACGGGGAGCTGTTTTTT. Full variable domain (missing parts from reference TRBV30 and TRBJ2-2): SQTIHQWPATLVQPVGSPLSLECTVEGTSNPNLYWYRQAAGRGLQLLFYSVGIGQISSEVPQNLSASRPQDRQFILSSKKLLLSDSGFYLCAWDQRYGELFFGEGSRLTVL.

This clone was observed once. CDR3 in DNA: TGTGCCAGCAGCTACCGGAACAGGGGTGAAGATGGCTACACCTTC. This codes for CASSYRNRGEDGYTF. The chain employs TRBV7-2 and TRBJ1-2; 7 positions agree with TRBD1. J was trimmed by 6 bases and V by 4 bases; bases with no gene match: 11. CDR1 SGHTA and CDR2 FQGNSA come from the germline V gene. CDR3 length: 15 residues.

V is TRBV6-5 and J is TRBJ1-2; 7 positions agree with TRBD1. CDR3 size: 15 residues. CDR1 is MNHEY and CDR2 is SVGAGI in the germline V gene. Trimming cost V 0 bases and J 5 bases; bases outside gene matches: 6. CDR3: CASSYSPGQPYGYTF. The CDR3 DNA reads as TGTGCCAGCAGTTACTCGCCGGGACAGCCATATGGCTACACCTTC.

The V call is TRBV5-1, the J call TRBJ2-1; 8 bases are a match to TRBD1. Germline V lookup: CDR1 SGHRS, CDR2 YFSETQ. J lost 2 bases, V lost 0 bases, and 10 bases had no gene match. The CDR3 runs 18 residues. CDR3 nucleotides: TGCGCCAGCAGCTTGGGCATTGGGAGGACAGGGACCTACAATGAGCAGTTCTTC. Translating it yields CASSLGIGRTGTYNEQFF.

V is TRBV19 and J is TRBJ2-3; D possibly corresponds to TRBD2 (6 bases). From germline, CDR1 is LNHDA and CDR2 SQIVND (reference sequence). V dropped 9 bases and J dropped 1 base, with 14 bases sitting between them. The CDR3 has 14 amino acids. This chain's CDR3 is CASSTGVGTDTQYF. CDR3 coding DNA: TGTGCCAGCAGCACGGGAGTCGGCACAGATACGCAGTATTTT.

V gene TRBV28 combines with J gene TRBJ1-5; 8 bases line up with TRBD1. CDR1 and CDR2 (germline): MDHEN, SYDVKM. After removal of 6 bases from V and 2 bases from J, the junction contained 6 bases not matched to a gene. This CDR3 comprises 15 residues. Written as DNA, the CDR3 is TGTGCCAGCAGCCCCGGGACAGGTCGCAATCAGCCCCAGCATTTT. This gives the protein CASSPGTGRNQPQHF.

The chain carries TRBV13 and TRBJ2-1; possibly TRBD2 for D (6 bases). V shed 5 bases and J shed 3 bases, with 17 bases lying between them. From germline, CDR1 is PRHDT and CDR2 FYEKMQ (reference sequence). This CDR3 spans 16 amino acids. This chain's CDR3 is CASSLSPGLLYNEQFF. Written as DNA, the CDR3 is TGTGCCAGCAGCCTAAGCCCGGGACTCCTCTACAATGAGCAGTTCTTC.